This T cell receptor beta chain comes out of a study of OX40 agonist ivuxolimab in advanced cancers. About the study: Allowance was made for prior anti-PD-1, anti-PD-L1 or anti-CTLA-4 therapy, and 35% to 40% had some.

Produced via immunoSEQ multiplex PCR; TCRdb's table is partial and in-frame only. The sample carries 60,000 or so clones, approximately 87% recorded once. The study, taken as a whole, reports: The 0.1-3.0 mg/kg partial responders had among the lowest clonal expansion.

Note on this clone: Its specificity is unknown.

The sequencing here drew on CD4+ or CD8+ T cells sorted from blood, taken in a trial of the OX40 agonist ivuxolimab. The clonotype originates from an adult with an advanced solid tumor such as melanoma, head and neck, liver or kidney cancer.

The CDR3 region is CASSPRGQGSNQPQHF. The CDR3 coding sequence is TGTGCCAGCAGCCCACGGGGTCAGGGAAGCAATCAGCCCCAGCATTTT. The chain joins TRBV21-1 to TRBJ1-5. TRBV21-1 is marked as a pseudogene. The CDR3 loop spans 16 amino acids.